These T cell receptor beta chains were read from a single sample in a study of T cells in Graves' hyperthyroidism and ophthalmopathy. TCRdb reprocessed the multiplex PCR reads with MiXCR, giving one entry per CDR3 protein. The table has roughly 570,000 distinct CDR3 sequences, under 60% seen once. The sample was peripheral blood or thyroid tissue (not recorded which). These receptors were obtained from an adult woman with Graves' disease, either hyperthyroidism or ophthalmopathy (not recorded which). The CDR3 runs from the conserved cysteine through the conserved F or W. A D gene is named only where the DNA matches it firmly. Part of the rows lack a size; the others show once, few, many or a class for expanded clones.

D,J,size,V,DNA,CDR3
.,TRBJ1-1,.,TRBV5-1,TGCGCCAGCAGCTTGGATGGGCAGCAGAACACTGAAGCTTTCTTT,CASSLDGQQNTEAFF
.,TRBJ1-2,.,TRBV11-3,TGTGCCAGCAGCGCAAGACCGGGAGAAGGTGGCTACACCTTC,CASSARPGEGGYTF
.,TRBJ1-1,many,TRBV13,TGTGCCAGCAGCTTACAGCAGGAAATGAACACTGAAGCTTTCTTT,CASSLQQEMNTEAFF
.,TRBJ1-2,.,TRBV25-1,TGTGCTAGCCGCCACCAGAACTATGGCTACACCTTC,CASRHQNYGYTF
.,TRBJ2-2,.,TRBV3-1,TGTGCCAGCAGATACCGCGGGGAGCTGTTTTTT,CASRYRGELFF
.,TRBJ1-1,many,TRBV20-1,TGCAGTGCTGCCCTCCAGTGGAACACTGAAGCTTTCTTT,CSAALQWNTEAFF
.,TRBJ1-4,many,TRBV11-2,TGTGCCAGCAGCTTAAATCAAGGGGATGGGGAAAAACTGTTTTTT,CASSLNQGDGEKLFF
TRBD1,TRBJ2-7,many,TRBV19,TGTGCCAGTAGTATGGAGACAGGGAACGAGCAGTACTTC,CASSMETGNEQYF
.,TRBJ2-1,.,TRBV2,TGTGCCAGCCGTAAACTAGATTTCGACAATGAGCAGTTCTTC,CASRKLDFDNEQFF
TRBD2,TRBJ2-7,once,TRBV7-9,TGTGCCAGCAGCTCCCGGACTAGCGGGAGTCCCGAGCAGTACTTC,CASSSRTSGSPEQYF
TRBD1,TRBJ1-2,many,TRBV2,TGTGCCAGCAGTCCGGACAGGGGGGGCTACACCTTC,CASSPDRGGYTF
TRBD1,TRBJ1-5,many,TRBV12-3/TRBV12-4,TGTGCCAGCAGGGACAGGGGGCGCGGGGGCAATCAGCCCCAGCATTTT,CASRDRGRGGNQPQHF
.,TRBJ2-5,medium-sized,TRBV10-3,TGTGCCACCAACGCTCCAGAAGAGACCCAGTACTTC,CATNAPEETQYF
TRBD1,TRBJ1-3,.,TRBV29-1,TGCAGCGTTAGGACAGGGATGATGGCTGGAAACACCATATATTTT,CSVRTGMMAGNTIYF
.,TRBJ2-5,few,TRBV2,TGTGCCAGCAGTGAAAACGGCAGCGGTAGAGAGACCCAGTACTTC,CASSENGSGRETQYF
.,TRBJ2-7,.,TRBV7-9,TGTGCCAGCAGCTTAGAGGGAGGTAGGGAGCAGTACTTC,CASSLEGGREQYF
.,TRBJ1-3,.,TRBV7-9,TGTGCCAGCAGGGACAGCAGCTCTGGAAACACCATATATTTT,CASRDSSSGNTIYF
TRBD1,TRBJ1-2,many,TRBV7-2,TGTGCCAGCAGCCCTTGGGGACAGGATGGCGGCTACACCTTC,CASSPWGQDGGYTF
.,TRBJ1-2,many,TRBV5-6,TGTGCCAGCAGCTTAGGATGGAAGGGGCCCTACTATGGCTACACCTTC,CASSLGWKGPYYGYTF
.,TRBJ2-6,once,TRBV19,TGTGCCAGCACGGAGGGGCGGGCCAACGTCCTGACTTTC,CASTEGRANVLTF
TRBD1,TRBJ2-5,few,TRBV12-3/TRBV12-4,TGTGCCAGCAGCTCCACAGGGGCCGAGACCCAGTACTTC,CASSSTGAETQYF
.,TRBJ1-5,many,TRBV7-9,TGTGCCAGCAGCTTAGATAGCATGGGGTATCAGCCCCAGCATTTT,CASSLDSMGYQPQHF
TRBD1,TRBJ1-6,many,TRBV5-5,TGTGCCAGCAGCTTGGGGTACAGGGGTTCACCCCTCCACTTT,CASSLGYRGSPLHF
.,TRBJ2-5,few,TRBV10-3,TGTGCCGCGGGAACAGGGGAGGACCAGCCCCAGTACTTC,CAAGTGEDQPQYF
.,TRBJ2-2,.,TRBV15,TGTGCCACCAGCACCGACCGAACCGCCGGGGAGCTGTTTTTT,CATSTDRTAGELFF
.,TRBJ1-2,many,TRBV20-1,TGCAGTGCTAGAGAAAAAGCTAGGAACTATGGCTACACCTTC,CSAREKARNYGYTF
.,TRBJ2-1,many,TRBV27,TGTGCCAGCAGTCAGACCACTTACAATGAGCAGTTCTTC,CASSQTTYNEQFF
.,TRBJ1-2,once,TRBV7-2,TGTGCCAGCAGCTTGGGGTTCGGTGGGGGCTACACCTTC,CASSLGFGGGYTF
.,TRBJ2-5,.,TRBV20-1,TGCAGTGCTGAGGGACAGGCGGGAGACTTGGAGACCCAGTACTTC,CSAEGQAGDLETQYF
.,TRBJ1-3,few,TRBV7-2,TGTGCCAGCAGCTTAGGGGGCCTTGCTGGAAACACCATATATTTT,CASSLGGLAGNTIYF
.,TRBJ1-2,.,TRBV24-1,TGTGCCACCAGTGATCCAGGGAACCCTAACTATGGCTACACCTTC,CATSDPGNPNYGYTF
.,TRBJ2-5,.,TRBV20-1,TGCAGTGCTAGTGTGGGGGGCGGGTGGGAGACCCAGTACTTC,CSASVGGGWETQYF
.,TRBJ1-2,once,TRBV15,TGTGCCACCAGCAGAGATCCCGTGTCTACGCGGGGAGGGAACGGCTACACCTTC,CATSRDPVSTRGGNGYTF
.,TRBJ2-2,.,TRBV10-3,TGTGCCATCAGTGTGCCCGAGATCGGGGAGCTGTTTTTT,CAISVPEIGELFF
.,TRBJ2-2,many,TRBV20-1,TGCAGTGCTAGGGTCCCGGAGAACACCGGGGAGCTGTTTTTT,CSARVPENTGELFF
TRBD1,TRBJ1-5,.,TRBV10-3,TGTGCCATCAGTGAGTCTACAGGGGGGAATCAGCCCCAGCATTTT,CAISESTGGNQPQHF
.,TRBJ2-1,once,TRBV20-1,TGCAGTGCCCCAAACGGAGGGGGCTGGGAGCAGTTCTTC,CSAPNGGGWEQFF
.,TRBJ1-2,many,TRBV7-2,TGTGCCAGCAGCTTACGGCTGTCCTATGGCTACACCTTC,CASSLRLSYGYTF
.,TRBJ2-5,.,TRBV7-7,TGTGCCAGCAGCTTAGCGTCGCCGGTGGGGGAGACCCAGTACTTC,CASSLASPVGETQYF
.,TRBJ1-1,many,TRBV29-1,TGCAGCGTCGAGCTAGAATTGAACACTGAAGCTTTCTTT,CSVELELNTEAFF
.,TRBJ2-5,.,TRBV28,TGTGCCAGCAGTCCCCGCGGGGAGACACAAGAGACCCAGTACTTC,CASSPRGETQETQYF
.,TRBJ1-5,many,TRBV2,TGTGCCAGCAGTGAATCCGGGTTAGGTAATCAGCCCCAGCATTTT,CASSESGLGNQPQHF
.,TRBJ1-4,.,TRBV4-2,TGTGCCAGCAGCCAAGATGGGGTGGGGGGTAATGAAAAACTGTTTTTT,CASSQDGVGGNEKLFF
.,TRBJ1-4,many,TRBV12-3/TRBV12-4,TGTGCCAGCACGTTCTCCGGTGGAGCAGCGGAAAAACTGTTTTTT,CASTFSGGAAEKLFF
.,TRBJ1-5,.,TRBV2,TGTGCCAGCAGCGACCAGGGTGGAGCGCCCCAGCATTTT,CASSDQGGAPQHF
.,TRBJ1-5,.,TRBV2,TGTGCCAGCAATGAGGGGACGCTTAGCAATCAGCCCCAGCATTTT,CASNEGTLSNQPQHF
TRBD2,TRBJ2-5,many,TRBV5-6,TGTGCCAGCAGCTTGGTATCCAGCGGGATGGATGGTGAGACCCAGTACTTC,CASSLVSSGMDGETQYF
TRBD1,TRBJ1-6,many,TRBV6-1,TGTGCCAGCAGTGGGGACAGGGAGGTCTCACCCCTCCACTTT,CASSGDREVSPLHF
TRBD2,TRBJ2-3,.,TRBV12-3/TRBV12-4,TGTGCCAGCAGGCAACTAGCGGGAGTTGAGTATTTT,CASRQLAGVEYF
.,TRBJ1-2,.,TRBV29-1,TGCAGCGTTGTTGGTACAGGGATCGGCTATGGCTACACCTTC,CSVVGTGIGYGYTF
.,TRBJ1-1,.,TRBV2,TGTGCCAGCAGTGAAGGACTCCTCAACACTGAAGCTTTCTTT,CASSEGLLNTEAFF